A single TCR beta chain is shown here with its context. Its antigen is not identified. It was with 60 Vbeta and 13 Jbeta primers that the PCR ran. The protocol was immunoSEQ multiplex PCR, while the TCRdb copy is restricted to in-frame clones and leaves out a portion. The sample consists of about 140,000 clones, almost 80% of them appearing once. The data were obtained in a study of cytomegalovirus exposure and HLA in healthy donors. Overall study results and limits: Under in vitro conditions, three CMV-associated chains were confirmed as specific for CMV antigens. For most TCR beta V segments, an earlier analysis put the productive rate at about 90% or about 30% of the time.

The CDR3 sequence is 15 residues long. Germline V gene sequence: CDR1 MGHRA, CDR2 YSYEKL. This receptor was taken from a man younger than 30 in good health and CMV-seronegative. V is TRBV4-1 and J is TRBJ2-5; D is perhaps TRBD2 (5 bases). The tail of the sequence fits TRBJ2-7 better, so the J call may be wrong. Sequences were obtained from PBMCs. The CDR3 sequence: CASSQDPRGSSEQYF. For the CDR3, the DNA is TGCGCCAGCAGCCAAGATCCTCGGGGTTCCAGCGAGCAGTACTTC.